This is a list of T cell receptor beta chains from one sample in a study of blood T cell repertoires in COVID-19. Sequenced by immunoSEQ multiplex PCR; TCRdb stores in-frame clones only, minus some. The table shows 300,000 to 400,000 clones, with 86% occurring only once. Sequencing was carried out using PBMCs or T cells enriched from blood (not recorded which). These receptors all stem from a middle-aged woman with acute COVID-19. Each CDR3 is given with its conserved first and last residue. The D gene is left open where the match is weak. Where a row states a size, it is once, few, many or the class of an expanded clone; other rows omit it.

CDR3nt: TGTGCCAGCAGTAGCAACAATGAGCAGTTCTTC
CDR3aa: CASSSNNEQFF
v_gene: TRBV2
d_gene: .
abundance: .
j_gene: TRBJ2-1

CDR3nt: TGTGCCAGCAGTTCGGTATTGACTGGGGCCAACGTCCTGACTTTC
CDR3aa: CASSSVLTGANVLTF
v_gene: TRBV28
d_gene: .
abundance: .
j_gene: TRBJ2-6

CDR3nt: TGTGCCAGCAGCCCCGGGGGGGTAAGAACAGATACGCAGTATTTT
CDR3aa: CASSPGGVRTDTQYF
v_gene: TRBV7-2
d_gene: TRBD2
abundance: .
j_gene: TRBJ2-3

CDR3nt: TGTGCCAGCAGTTTATCCTTGGACTATTCGACAGCTTTCTTT
CDR3aa: CASSLSLDYSTAFF
v_gene: TRBV28
d_gene: .
abundance: once
j_gene: TRBJ1-1

CDR3nt: TGTGCCAGCAGTTACCGGCGACTAGCGGGAGGGCCCGGGGAGCAGTTCTTC
CDR3aa: CASSYRRLAGGPGEQFF
v_gene: TRBV6-2/TRBV6-3
d_gene: TRBD2
abundance: .
j_gene: TRBJ2-1

CDR3nt: TGTGCCAGCCGACGGGGGTGGGACACTGAAGCTTTCTTT
CDR3aa: CASRRGWDTEAFF
v_gene: TRBV28
d_gene: .
abundance: .
j_gene: TRBJ1-1

CDR3nt: TGCAGCGTTCTCGTTCAGACCCGGGGGTATGAGCAGTTCTTC
CDR3aa: CSVLVQTRGYEQFF
v_gene: TRBV29-1
d_gene: .
abundance: .
j_gene: TRBJ2-1

CDR3nt: TGTGCCAGTAGTTTCCTGACAGGGGCGGGTGAAAAACTGTTTTTT
CDR3aa: CASSFLTGAGEKLFF
v_gene: TRBV19
d_gene: TRBD1
abundance: .
j_gene: TRBJ1-4

CDR3nt: TGTGCCAGCAGCTTAGTTGGACAGGGGGTGAGGAACACTGAAGCTTTCTTT
CDR3aa: CASSLVGQGVRNTEAFF
v_gene: TRBV7-2
d_gene: TRBD1
abundance: .
j_gene: TRBJ1-1

CDR3nt: TGTGCCAGCAGTTATTCGGGCTCTGGGGCCAACGTCCTGACTTTC
CDR3aa: CASSYSGSGANVLTF
v_gene: TRBV27
d_gene: .
abundance: .
j_gene: TRBJ2-6

CDR3nt: TGTGCCAGCAGTCTCACAGGGGTGGTCAATCAGCCCCAGCATTTT
CDR3aa: CASSLTGVVNQPQHF
v_gene: TRBV6-5
d_gene: TRBD1
abundance: .
j_gene: TRBJ1-5

CDR3nt: TGCGCCAGCAGGGCGGCTGACTCCTACAATGAGCAGTTCTTC
CDR3aa: CASRAADSYNEQFF
v_gene: TRBV5-1
d_gene: .
abundance: .
j_gene: TRBJ2-1